This TCR beta chain was sequenced during a study of blood T cells in healthy people across ages. The germline V gene has CDR1 MDHEN and CDR2 SYDVKM. This CDR3 is built from 14 residues. Next came a second PCR, run for roughly 6 to 11 cycles, which used a sample-barcoded 5' primer along with a J-beta primer mix. TCRdb analysed the 5' RACE reads with MiXCR anew, one entry per CDR3 protein. The table has approximately 800,000 distinct CDR3 sequences, approximately 59% seen once. The TCR originated in a man aged 30 to 39 in good health. The chain employs TRBV28 and TRBJ2-4; maybe TRBD1 (5 bases). The J call is doubtful: the DNA matches TRBJ2-7 better. The material sequenced was blood. The CDR3 nucleotides read TGTGCCAGCAGTTTGCAAATGACAGACTACGAGCAGTACTTC. It encodes CASSLQMTDYEQYF.